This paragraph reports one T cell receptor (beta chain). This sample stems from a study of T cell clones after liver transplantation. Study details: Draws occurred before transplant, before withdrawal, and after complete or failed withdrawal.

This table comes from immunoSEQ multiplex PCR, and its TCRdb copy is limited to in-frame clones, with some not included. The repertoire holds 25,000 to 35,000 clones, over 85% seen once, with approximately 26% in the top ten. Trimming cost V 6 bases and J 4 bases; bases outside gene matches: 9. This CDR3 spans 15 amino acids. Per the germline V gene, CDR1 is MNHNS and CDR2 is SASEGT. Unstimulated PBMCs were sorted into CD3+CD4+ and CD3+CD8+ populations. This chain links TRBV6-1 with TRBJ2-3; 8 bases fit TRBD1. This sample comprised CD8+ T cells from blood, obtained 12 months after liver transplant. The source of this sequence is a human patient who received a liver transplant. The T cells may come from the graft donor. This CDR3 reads CASRSRTGFPDTQYF. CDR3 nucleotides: TGTGCCAGCAGGTCACGGACAGGGTTCCCAGATACGCAGTATTTT.